This T cell receptor (beta chain) was observed in a study of radiotherapy plus CTLA-4 blockade in lung cancer. CTLA-4 blockade using ipilimumab, together with focal radiation, was received by patients with chemo-refractory metastatic non-small-cell lung cancer. This clone was counted only a few times. The assay was immunoSEQ multiplex PCR, and TCRdb's table has in-frame clones only and misses some. Among tens of thousands of clones listed, about four fifths were seen once. With 5 bases removed from V and 7 bases from J, the gap between germline ends came to 12 bases. This CDR3 has 14 amino acids. CDR1 is LNHDA and CDR2 is SQIVND in the germline V gene (reference sequence).

V and J are TRBV19 and TRBJ1-6; possibly TRBD1 for D (6 bases). This material consisted of peripheral blood, taken from a patient treated with radiotherapy plus ipilimumab. This TCR was recovered from a human donor with non-small cell lung cancer who had stable disease on radiotherapy plus ipilimumab. The DNA of the CDR3 is TGTGCCAGTAGTGATCGACAGGTCAATTCACCCCTCCACTTT. Its protein is CASSDRQVNSPLHF. The full variable domain, completed using reference TRBV19 and TRBJ1-6, is DGGITQSPKYLFRKEGQNVTLSCEQNLNHDAMYWYRQDPGQGLRLIYYSQIVNDFQKGDIAEGYSVSREKKESFPLTVTSAQKNPTAFYLCASSDRQVNSPLHFGNGTRLTVT.